This entry is about one T cell receptor beta chain. Trimming removed 0 bases from V and 0 bases from J, with 7 bases in between. Germline V gene sequence: CDR1 SGHRS, CDR2 YFSETQ. CDR3 size: 15 residues. Using immunoSEQ multiplex PCR, the repertoire was profiled, and TCRdb retains in-frame clones only, with some absent. The data hold approximately 88,000 clones, with roughly 94% observed a single time. The sample originates from a study of T cell changes during pregnancy in multiple sclerosis. This TCR came from a female donor with multiple sclerosis, enrolled in a pregnancy study. The starting material was peripheral blood, obtained in the third trimester of pregnancy. V is TRBV5-1 and J is TRBJ1-5; D uncertain. The CDR3 DNA reads TGCGCCAGCAGCTTGGGAGGTTATAGCAATCAGCCCCAGCATTTT. Translation gives CASSLGGYSNQPQHF. Filled out from reference TRBV5-1 and TRBJ1-5, the complete variable domain reads KAGVTQTPRYLIKTRGQQVTLSCSPISGHRSVSWYQQTPGQGLQFLFEYFSETQRNKGNFPGRFSGRQFSNSRSEMNVSTLELGDSALYLCASSLGGYSNQPQHFGDGTRLSIL.